The source of this T cell receptor (beta chain) is a study of cytomegalovirus exposure and HLA in healthy donors. PCR used 60 Vbeta primers and 13 Jbeta primers. Some clones are missing from TCRdb's copy, which holds only in-frame ones; the method was immunoSEQ multiplex PCR. The sample includes about 110,000 clones, about 79% of them seen just once. The study's findings and limits: The only immune exposure information that was available was CMV serostatus.

The sample holds one count of this clone. Its cognate antigen is unknown. This receptor was taken from a woman aged 18-29 years in good health and CMV-seropositive. The sequencing input was PBMCs.

The CDR3 DNA follows: TGTGCCAGCAGTTTGCCGGGAACCTACAATGAGCAGTTCTTC. It codes for CASSLPGTYNEQFF. The chain links TRBV28 to TRBJ2-1; D possibly corresponds to TRBD2 (5 bases). The CDR3 is 14 residues long. The V end lost 3 bases, the J end lost 2 bases, and 8 bases lay between the germline ends. Germline V gives CDR1 MDHEN, CDR2 SYDVKM.